The clone carrying this T cell receptor (beta chain) came up a few times. This record comes from a study of T-cell memory formation after mild COVID-19. Germline loops: CDR1 SGHKS, CDR2 YYEKEE (reference sequence). V lost 4 bases and J lost 7, with 14 bases in between. The CDR3 length is 14 residues. TCRdb independently ran MiXCR on the 5' RACE reads; one entry per CDR3 protein. The sample consists of some 350,000 distinct CDR3 sequences, 10% to 15% of them appearing once. The V call is TRBV5-5, the J call TRBJ2-2; D is possibly TRBD1 or TRBD2 (5 bases each). The TCR comes from a young man who had mild COVID-19 (a few samples of this study predate the infection). Cell type and time point are not known. Sequenced material: PBMCs or a T cell subset sorted from them (not recorded which). The CDR3 reads CASSRGRAVGELFF. The CDR3, as DNA: TGTGCCAGCAGCCGGGGCAGGGCCGTCGGGGAGCTGTTTTTT.